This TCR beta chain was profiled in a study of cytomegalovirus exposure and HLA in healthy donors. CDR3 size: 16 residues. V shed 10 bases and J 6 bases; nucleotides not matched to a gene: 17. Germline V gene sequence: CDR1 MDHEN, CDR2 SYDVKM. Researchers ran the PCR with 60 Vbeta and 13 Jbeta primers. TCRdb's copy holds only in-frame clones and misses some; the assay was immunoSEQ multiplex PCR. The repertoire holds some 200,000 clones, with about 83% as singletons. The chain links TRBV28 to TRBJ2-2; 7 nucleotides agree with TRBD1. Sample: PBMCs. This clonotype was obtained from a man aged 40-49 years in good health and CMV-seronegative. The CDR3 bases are TGTGCCACACTATCTCTCGGGACAGCGATCCCCGGGGAGCTGTTTTTT. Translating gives CATLSLGTAIPGELFF.